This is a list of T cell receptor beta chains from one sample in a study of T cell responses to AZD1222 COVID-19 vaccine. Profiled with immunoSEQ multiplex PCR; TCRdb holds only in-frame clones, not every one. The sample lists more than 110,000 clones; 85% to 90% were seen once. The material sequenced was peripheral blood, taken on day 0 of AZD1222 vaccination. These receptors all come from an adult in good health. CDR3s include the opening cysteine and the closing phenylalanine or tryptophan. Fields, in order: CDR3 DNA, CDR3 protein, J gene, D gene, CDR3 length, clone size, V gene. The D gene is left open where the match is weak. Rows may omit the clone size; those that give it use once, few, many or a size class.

DNA: TGTGCCAGCAGATCCGGGAGGGCGGCGAACACCGGGGAGCTGTTTTTT
CDR3: CASRSGRAANTGELFF
J: TRBJ2-2
D: TRBD2
length: 16
size: few
V: TRBV7-2

DNA: TGTGCCATCAGTGAGGGAGGGGAGATAGGGAACACTGAAGCTTTCTTT
CDR3: CAISEGGEIGNTEAFF
J: TRBJ1-1
D: .
length: 16
size: .
V: TRBV10-3

DNA: TGTGCCAGCAGCCCCCGGTCCTTGCACGGCACTGAAGCTTTCTTT
CDR3: CASSPRSLHGTEAFF
J: TRBJ1-1
D: .
length: 15
size: .
V: TRBV7-8

DNA: TGTGCCAGCAGCTCCGACCCCCGGACGCCGAACACCGGGGAGCTGTTTTTT
CDR3: CASSSDPRTPNTGELFF
J: TRBJ2-2
D: .
length: 17
size: .
V: TRBV7-9

DNA: TGTGCCAGCAGCGAAGACAGAGACACCGGGGAGCTGTTTTTT
CDR3: CASSEDRDTGELFF
J: TRBJ2-2
D: .
length: 14
size: .
V: TRBV6-4

DNA: TGTGCCAGCAATCCCGATAATCAGCCCCAGCATTTT
CDR3: CASNPDNQPQHF
J: TRBJ1-5
D: .
length: 12
size: .
V: TRBV2

DNA: TGTGCCAGCAGCACAGCAGTCTGGAGGGCCGGAGAGACCCAGTACTTC
CDR3: CASSTAVWRAGETQYF
J: TRBJ2-5
D: .
length: 16
size: .
V: TRBV3-1/TRBV3-2

DNA: TGCGCCAGCAGCTCTTCAAGACTGGGAAGGACCGGGGAGCTGTTTTTT
CDR3: CASSSSRLGRTGELFF
J: TRBJ2-2
D: .
length: 16
size: .
V: TRBV5-1

DNA: TGTGCCAGCACCCCCGGGACTACGACAGATACGCAGTATTTT
CDR3: CASTPGTTTDTQYF
J: TRBJ2-3
D: TRBD2
length: 14
size: .
V: TRBV7-9

DNA: TGTGCCAGCAGCTTAGTCCTGGGGCTGGCCAAAAACATTCAGTACTTC
CDR3: CASSLVLGLAKNIQYF
J: TRBJ2-4
D: .
length: 16
size: .
V: TRBV7-9

DNA: TGTGCCAGTAGTATTGGGACAGGGGGAATGGAGCAGTTCTTC
CDR3: CASSIGTGGMEQFF
J: TRBJ2-1
D: TRBD1
length: 14
size: .
V: TRBV19

DNA: TGTGCCAGCAGCTCGCCCCCTGGAAACACCATATATTTT
CDR3: CASSSPPGNTIYF
J: TRBJ1-3
D: .
length: 13
size: .
V: TRBV7-8

DNA: TGTGCCAGCTCACTCCGGACAGGGTCTAGCACAGATACGCAGTATTTT
CDR3: CASSLRTGSSTDTQYF
J: TRBJ2-3
D: TRBD1
length: 16
size: .
V: TRBV18

DNA: TGTGCCAGCAGGGAGGGGGGGAACACTGAAGCTTTCTTT
CDR3: CASREGGNTEAFF
J: TRBJ1-1
D: .
length: 13
size: .
V: TRBV7-9

DNA: TGTGCCATCCCGCGGGGTCACGACGGGCAGTACTTC
CDR3: CAIPRGHDGQYF
J: TRBJ2-7
D: .
length: 12
size: once
V: TRBV27

DNA: TGTGCCAGCAGCGTAGGAATAGGACACATGAGCTCCTACAATGAGCAGTTCTTC
CDR3: CASSVGIGHMSSYNEQFF
J: TRBJ2-1
D: .
length: 18
size: once
V: TRBV9

DNA: TGTGCTAGTGGCTCCGGACAGGGCTGGGGCGAGCAGTACTTC
CDR3: CASGSGQGWGEQYF
J: TRBJ2-7
D: TRBD1
length: 14
size: .
V: TRBV12-5

DNA: TGTGCCAGCAGAGAGGGGGGGAATCAGCCCCAGCATTTT
CDR3: CASREGGNQPQHF
J: TRBJ1-5
D: .
length: 13
size: .
V: TRBV28

DNA: TGTGCCAGCAGCCCGGTGGTGGGATTACAAGAGACCCAGTACTTC
CDR3: CASSPVVGLQETQYF
J: TRBJ2-5
D: .
length: 15
size: .
V: TRBV7-9

DNA: TGTGCCAGCAGCGTGGACCGTAGCCGGGATGAGCAGTTCTTC
CDR3: CASSVDRSRDEQFF
J: TRBJ2-1
D: .
length: 14
size: .
V: TRBV9

DNA: TGTGCCACCAAAGAAGGAACTAACTATGGCTACACCTTC
CDR3: CATKEGTNYGYTF
J: TRBJ1-2
D: .
length: 13
size: .
V: TRBV28

DNA: TGTGCTAGTGGCCGGACAGGAGGGAACACCATATATTTT
CDR3: CASGRTGGNTIYF
J: TRBJ1-3
D: TRBD1
length: 13
size: .
V: TRBV12-5

DNA: TGTGCCAGCAGCGTGGACACCTACTCCTACGAGCAGTACTTC
CDR3: CASSVDTYSYEQYF
J: TRBJ2-7
D: .
length: 14
size: .
V: TRBV7-9

DNA: TGTGCCAGCAGTCCCCGACAGGGTCAAGGTGGAAACACCATATATTTT
CDR3: CASSPRQGQGGNTIYF
J: TRBJ1-3
D: TRBD1
length: 16
size: .
V: TRBV28

DNA: TGTGCCAGCAGCCACGGACAGGGTAGGGATACGCAGTATTTT
CDR3: CASSHGQGRDTQYF
J: TRBJ2-3
D: TRBD1
length: 14
size: .
V: TRBV3-1/TRBV3-2

DNA: TGTGCCAGTAGTATAGATGGAGGGGCTTACGAGCAGTACTTC
CDR3: CASSIDGGAYEQYF
J: TRBJ2-7
D: .
length: 14
size: .
V: TRBV19

DNA: TGTGCCAGCAGCTTGGGACTAGCCGATGACGAGCAGTACTTC
CDR3: CASSLGLADDEQYF
J: TRBJ2-7
D: TRBD2
length: 14
size: .
V: TRBV5-6

DNA: TGTGCCAGCAGCCAAGATGCCCGAAACACCATATATTTT
CDR3: CASSQDARNTIYF
J: TRBJ1-3
D: .
length: 13
size: .
V: TRBV3-1/TRBV3-2

DNA: TGTGCCACCAGCAGCCGACAGGCGGCTAACTATGGCTACACCTTC
CDR3: CATSSRQAANYGYTF
J: TRBJ1-2
D: .
length: 15
size: .
V: TRBV15